Sequencing of this T cell receptor beta chain was carried out in a study of shared clonotypes between healthy human individuals. Naive CD8 cells, CD45RO-negative and positively selected for CCR7, excluded terminally differentiated effector memory CD45RA+ cells. The CDR3 length is 14 residues. Trimming stripped 6 bases from V and 7 bases from J, with 15 bases between. The germline V gene encodes CDR1 MDHEN and CDR2 SYDVKM. Every immunoSEQ plate was one replicate of a subset's evenly spread DNA. Around 32,000 T cell genomes, or roughly 200 ng DNA, went into the sorted-subset replicate PCRs. Assay used: immunoSEQ multiplex PCR; TCRdb lists only in-frame clones, some missing. The table shows about 1.9 million clones, with 85% to 95% occurring only once. Remarks on this clone: Its antigen remains unidentified.

Study findings and constraints: Sharing across four donors was highest in naive CD4 (roughly 5%) and lowest in memory CD8 (around 0.4%). Among the subsets, naive ones generally showed larger estimated richness than memory ones.

The chain is built from TRBV28 and TRBJ1-4; D remains ambiguous. Sequencing was performed on naive CD8+ T cells from PBMCs. The clonotype originates from a man aged 18 to 35 in good health. Some clones in this sample may be carry-over from other donors' samples. The CDR3 sequence: CASRPQTRGEKLFF. The DNA for the CDR3 is TGTGCCAGCAGGCCGCAAACACGGGGTGAAAAACTGTTTTTT.